This TCR beta chain was captured in a study of cytomegalovirus exposure and HLA in healthy donors (dated by TCRdb to 2015 to 2018). About the investigation overall: An earlier analysis of approximately 590 of the donors reported roughly 300 Gb of sequence data and some 100 million unique TCR beta sequences from some 180 million T cells. Every repertoire in the discovery cohort had been generated on one and the same sequencing platform. Several DR-DQ haplotypes were treated as single units for association and clustering because of strong linkage in the cohort. Alongside the repertoire data, information on donor age, sex, ethnicity and CMV serostatus was compiled. HLA typing included class I and class II loci at four-digit resolution. The genetic ancestry cluster associated with self-reported Caucasian donors included 81% of the 398 genotyped donors. The number of typed donors differed by locus: roughly 620-640 for A, B, C, DRB1 and DQB1; 522 for DQA1; 606 for DPA1; and roughly 490 for DPB1. In a later genetic analysis, genome-wide SNP genotypes for about 65% of the roughly 700 donors were used, and that subset was treated as a discovery cohort. High-throughput TCR immunosequencing, statistical association of individual TCRs with disease status, and machine learning were combined to predict cytomegalovirus infection status. The study used immunosequencing to profile the T cell repertoires of approximately 650 subjects and linked those repertoires to cytomegalovirus serostatus. An earlier analysis of 587 of the donors used high-throughput TCR beta sequencing to judge whether each TCR beta V gene segment behaved as functional or pseudogenic. The later analysis used no new phenotypic data to find candidate immune exposures, relying instead on TCR beta sequences and their occurrence across donors. On average, 235,054 unique TCR beta nucleotide sequences were sequenced per donor among about 400 genotyped donors of the cohort, with 15% to 20% of those sequences being non-productive. Approximately 300 gigabases of sequencing data and 91 million or so unique TCR sequences made up an early release that covered 500 to 700 HLA-typed donors. A later analysis re-examined previously published TCR beta repertoires from around 670 donors and added high-resolution HLA genotyping to investigate patterns of TCR occurrence. A separate validation cohort of 100 to 150 different subjects was used in addition to the approximately 610-subject first cohort. The study aimed to test whether signatures of past pathogen exposure could be identified by cataloging public T cell receptors.

The cohort was made up of approximately 670 healthy bone marrow donors. At the time of sampling, every cohort member was nominally healthy, though immune exposures that went unrecorded were likely present. The donor tested CMV seropositive and was one of the 289 seropositive cohort members. Each donor provided a peripheral blood sample, and peripheral blood mononuclear cells were used for TCR beta sequencing. Genomic DNA was extracted from the blood cell samples with the Qiagen DNeasy Blood Extraction Kit. From V the trimming removes 5 bases and from J it removes 4 bases, while the gene matches leave 12 bases of the junction unaccounted for. The cysteine opens and the phenylalanine closes a CDR3 of 16 amino acids. Only CDR3 DNA remains: 48 bases, in frame from the first base. From the germline V gene, CDR1 is SGHTS and CDR2 is YDEGEE. A remark on this clone: The clone's antigen remains unknown. No much larger clone is present one base from it, and per-base qualities are unavailable.

The investigation overall reported the following: The earlier analysis of about 600 of the donors excluded some 15 rarely observed V segments, including chromosome 9 orphons, because counts were too low. The cohort was sequenced for TCR beta chains only, and without alpha or paired-chain data the features that could be detected were limited. In a later analysis, most CMV-associated TCR beta chains were found to appear HLA-restricted, with HLA associations seemingly driven largely by CMV exposure. The study gave a list of 150 to 200 TCR beta chains associated with cytomegalovirus. In an earlier analysis of a few hundred of the donors, most TCR beta V segments were observed in productive rearrangements about 87% or about 30% of the time, broadly matching IMGT annotations. In a later genetic analysis, fewer N-insertions in productive TCRs were reported among donors in an Asian-associated ancestry cluster than the roughly 640-donor mean. For the cohort, immune exposure information was limited to CMV serostatus. It was suggested by the authors that the approach could potentially be generalized to other disease states and immunological phenotypes. A cluster of highly shared sequence variants was judged likely to represent a technical artifact of the sequencing pipeline. While some public TCRs were present in many individuals, most TCR sequences turned up only very rarely across donors. Some IMGT-functional V segments, including TRBV6-2 and TRBV6-3, could not be distinguished by the 87-base-pair reads and were therefore excluded. Three of the identified cytomegalovirus-associated TCR beta chains were confirmed in vitro to be specific for cytomegalovirus antigens. When HLA alleles, especially DR and DQ, strongly co-occurred, attributing TCR associations to individual alleles was difficult. In a later analysis, HLA-associated TCR beta chains showed more clonal expansion and lower generation probabilities than non-associated chains that were equally common. Presence/absence analyses assumed roughly uniform sequencing depth across donors, an assumption that may not hold. In a later analysis, 16,951 TCR beta sequences were associated with specific HLA alleles at a false discovery rate of 0.05. A further reported finding was that TCR beta sequences accurately predicted the HLA-A and HLA-B alleles for most subjects in the first cohort. Several of the top co-occurrence clusters appeared to be linked to parvovirus B19, influenza, CMV and Epstein-Barr virus, according to a later analysis. Linkage disequilibrium might explain the correlated functional status among segregating V segments, but an unknown experimental factor could not be excluded. An association between a missense DCLRE1C variant and V-gene and J-gene trimming of TCR beta chains was found in a later genetic analysis and replicated in an independent cohort. In a later analysis, the rate of TCR association differed among HLA loci, with DRB1 alleles having the most associated TCRs and HLA-C alleles having the fewest. Because HLA typing was missing for some donors at each locus, association tests included only the typed subset. In both the original and validation cohorts, the classifier was reported to diagnose cytomegalovirus status with high specificity and sensitivity.

The protocol used for the library was the immunoSEQ multiplex PCR assay. A mixture of 60 forward primers for TCR Vbeta segments and 13 reverse primers for TCR Jbeta segments was used in the multiplex PCR. The CDR3 region of rearranged TCR beta genes was amplified from genomic DNA with a multiplex PCR assay. Amplified TCR beta libraries were sequenced as 87-base-pair reads on the Illumina HiSeq System. On the study's bioinformatics: A later analysis counted some 80 million unique TCR beta chains across the 550 to 800 repertoires, and around 12 million of these chains were shared by at least two donors. A nearest-neighbor algorithm error-corrected the raw reads and collapsed the reads into unique sequences, merging closely related sequences to remove PCR and sequencing errors. To assign V, D and J gene segments, CDR3 sequences were aligned to IMGT reference sequences. For a sequence to be retained, a match of at least six nucleotides was required to both a V gene segment and a J gene segment. Rearrangements were classified as productive when the CDR3 lacked stop codons and remained in frame with V and J, and all other rearrangements were classified as non-productive. Following IMGT convention, CDR3 was defined as the stretch from the second conserved V-encoded cysteine up to the conserved J-encoded phenylalanine. The earlier analysis of fewer than 700 of the donors excluded sequences that lacked an unambiguous match to a single V gene segment. In an earlier analysis of some 590 of the donors, a V segment was called functional when productive rearrangements were above 56.7%, and segregating when the standard deviation between donors exceeded 5%. A statistical classification framework was built for diagnosing cytomegalovirus status from the catalog of TCR beta chain sequences. In a later analysis, V and J genes were assigned by comparing TCR nucleotide sequences against IMGT/GENE-DB human TR gene sequences. The TCRdist pipeline was used in a later analysis to assign CDR3 sequences and most-parsimonious VDJ recombination scenarios. In a later analysis, every TCR beta chain was defined by the combination of its CDR3 amino acid sequence and its V-gene family, and reads without a unique V-gene family were dropped. As a way to deal with suspected cross-contamination and a sequencing artifact, a later analysis dropped 450 to 700 nucleotide sequences that were highly shared and had low generation probability. For each public chain, a later analysis derived a clonal expansion index from normalized ranks of inferred template counts within each repertoire. In a later analysis, generation probabilities were computed using a VDJ recombination model fitted to out-of-frame rearrangements, and the results were checked against IGoR. In a later analysis, TCR-TCR, TCR-HLA and TCR-CMV co-occurrence was scored with hypergeometric tests, and a repertoire-size bias correction was applied to TCR pairs. False discovery rates were estimated in a later analysis by permuting HLA or CMV assignments 20 times. A later analysis grouped co-occurring TCRs with DBSCAN, adding TCRdist sequence similarity when clustering within HLA-allele-positive subsets. Repertoires with fewer than 30,000 or more than 120,000 public chains were left out of co-occurrence clustering, as were five repertoires with anomalous nucleotide sharing. In its TCRdb copy, this immuneACCESS table keeps in-frame sequences only and misses some clones. Where compared with another copy, unresolved V genes explain less than half of these, and the others have no known cause. That table supplies the V and J calls and clone size; D and trimming were determined from the DNA. In all, the sample holds 150,000 to 160,000 clones, and approximately 86% of those were seen once. About 6.1% of the sample is taken by the ten largest.

The sequencing input was PBMCs. The source of this sequence is a woman aged 50 to 65 in good health and CMV-seropositive. The chain is made from TRBV5-8 and TRBJ2-1; the central 7 bases match TRBD2. The bases are TGTGCCAGCAGTATACACGGGGGGTTTGCTTACAATGAGCAGTTCTTC. Translation gives CASSIHGGFAYNEQFF. Where the CDR3 stops, the reference TRBV5-8 and TRBJ2-1 genes take over; the full variable domain is EAGVTQSPTHLIKTRGQQATLRCSPISGHTSVYWYQQALGLGLQFLLWYDEGEERNRGNFPPRFSGRQFPNYSSELNVNALELEDSALYLCASSIHGGFAYNEQFFGPGTRLTVL.